This T cell receptor (beta chain) was captured in a study of metastatic and nonmetastatic thyroid tumors. Before thyroid surgery, none of the patients had received any treatment. This clone was counted ten times or more. Other DNA sequences of this sample code for an identical CDR3. MiXCR re-clonotyped the PCR reads for TCRdb. The table shows 85,000 to 100,000 clones, with approximately 12% occurring only once. The receptor comes from a female donor with papillary thyroid cancer or a benign thyroid nodule (not recorded which). Some clones in this sample may be carry-over from other donors' samples. The sample consisted of blood.

CDR3 sequence (DNA): TGTGCCAGCAGTCTAAGTCCGGCATATGGCTACACCTTC. Translated: CASSLSPAYGYTF. This chain uses TRBV28 with TRBJ1-2; unclear D gene. CDR3 length: 13 amino acids. Deletions cut 5 bases from V and 5 bases from J, with 12 bases between. Germline loops: CDR1 MDHEN, CDR2 SYDVKM.